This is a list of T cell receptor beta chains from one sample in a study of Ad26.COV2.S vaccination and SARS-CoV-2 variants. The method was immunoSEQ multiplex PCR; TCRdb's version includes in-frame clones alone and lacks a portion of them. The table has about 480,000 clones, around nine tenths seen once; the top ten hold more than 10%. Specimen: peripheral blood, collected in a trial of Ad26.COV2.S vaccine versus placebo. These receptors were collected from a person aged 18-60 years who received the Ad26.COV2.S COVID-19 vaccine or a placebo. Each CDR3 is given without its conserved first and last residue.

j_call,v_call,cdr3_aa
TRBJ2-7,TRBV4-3,ASSRGGTYEQY
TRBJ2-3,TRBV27,ASSLVGDRTDTQY
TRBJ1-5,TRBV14,ASSRGDNQPQH
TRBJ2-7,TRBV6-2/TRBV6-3,ASSPRTPTRVSYEQY
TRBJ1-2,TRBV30,AWSKGGEGYT
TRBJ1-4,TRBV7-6,ASSVGTGDVEKLF
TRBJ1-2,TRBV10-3,AISEEGGYGYT
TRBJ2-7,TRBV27,ASSPSVGPYEQY
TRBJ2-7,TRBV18,ASSAQGQGYEQY
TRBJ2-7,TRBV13,ASSLGLVIPGEQY
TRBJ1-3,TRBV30,AWTLGGGFSGNTIY